The T cell receptor (beta chain) described here comes from a study of blood T cell repertoires in COVID-19. Looking at the study overall: Collection of acute and convalescent COVID-19 samples took place in the United States, Italy and Spain.

The CDR3 extends over 17 amino acids. Germline loops: CDR1 SGHNT, CDR2 YYREEE (reference sequence). The junction had 11 bases not matched to a gene; V was cut back by 3 bases and J by 6 bases. Using immunoSEQ multiplex PCR, the repertoire was profiled, and TCRdb retains in-frame clones only, with some absent. The profile shows around 450,000 clones, around 89% of them singletons. The V call is TRBV5-4, the J call TRBJ2-3, with 12 bases lining up with TRBD2. The clonotype was recovered from a woman younger than 45 with acute or convalescent COVID-19. Sequencing was performed on peripheral blood. The CDR3 region has the DNA TGTGCCAGCAGCTCAAAGGGCCTAGCGGGGGGGCGGGATACGCAGTATTTT. It codes for CASSSKGLAGGRDTQYF.